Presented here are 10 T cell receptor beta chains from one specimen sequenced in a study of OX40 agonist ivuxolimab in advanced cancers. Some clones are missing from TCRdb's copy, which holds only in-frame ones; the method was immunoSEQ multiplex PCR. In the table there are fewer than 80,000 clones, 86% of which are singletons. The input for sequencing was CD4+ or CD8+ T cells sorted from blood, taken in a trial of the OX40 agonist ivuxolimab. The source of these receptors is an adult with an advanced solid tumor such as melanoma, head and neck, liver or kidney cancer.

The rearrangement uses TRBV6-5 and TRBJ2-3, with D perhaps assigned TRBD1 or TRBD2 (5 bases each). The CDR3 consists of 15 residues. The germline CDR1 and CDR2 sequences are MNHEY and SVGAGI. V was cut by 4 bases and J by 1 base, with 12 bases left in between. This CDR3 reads CASSSGTQRTDTQYF. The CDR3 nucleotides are TGTGCCAGCAGTTCGGGGACCCAGCGCACAGATACGCAGTATTTT.

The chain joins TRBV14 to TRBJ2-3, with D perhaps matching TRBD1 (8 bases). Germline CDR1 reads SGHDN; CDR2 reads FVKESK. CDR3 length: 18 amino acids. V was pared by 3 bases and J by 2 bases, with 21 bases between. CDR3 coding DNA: TGTGCCAGCAGCCAGGTGGCCGGGGGGACAGGAGCCACAGATACGCAGTATTTT. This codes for CASSQVAGGTGATDTQYF.

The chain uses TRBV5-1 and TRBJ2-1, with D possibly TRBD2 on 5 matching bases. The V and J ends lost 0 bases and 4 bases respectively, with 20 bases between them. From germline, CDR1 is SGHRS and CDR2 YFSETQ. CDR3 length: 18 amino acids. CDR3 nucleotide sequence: TGCGCCAGCAGCTTGGCCCGGCAGCGGCCCCACCCTTACAATGAGCAGTTCTTC. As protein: CASSLARQRPHPYNEQFF. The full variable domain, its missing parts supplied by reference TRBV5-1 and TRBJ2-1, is KAGVTQTPRYLIKTRGQQVTLSCSPISGHRSVSWYQQTPGQGLQFLFEYFSETQRNKGNFPGRFSGRQFSNSRSEMNVSTLELGDSALYLCASSLARQRPHPYNEQFFGPGTRLTVL.

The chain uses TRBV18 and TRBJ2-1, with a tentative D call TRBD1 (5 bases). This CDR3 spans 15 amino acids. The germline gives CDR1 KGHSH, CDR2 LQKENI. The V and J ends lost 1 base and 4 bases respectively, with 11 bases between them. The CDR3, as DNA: TGTGCCAGCTCACCACGGTCAGGGATTTACAATGAGCAGTTCTTC. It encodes CASSPRSGIYNEQFF.

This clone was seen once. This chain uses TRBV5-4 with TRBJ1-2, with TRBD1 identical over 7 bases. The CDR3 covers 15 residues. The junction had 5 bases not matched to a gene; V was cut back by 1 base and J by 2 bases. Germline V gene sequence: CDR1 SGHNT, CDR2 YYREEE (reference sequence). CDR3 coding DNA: TGTGCCAGCAGCTTGACAGGGGATATAAACTATGGCTACACCTTC. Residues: CASSLTGDINYGYTF.

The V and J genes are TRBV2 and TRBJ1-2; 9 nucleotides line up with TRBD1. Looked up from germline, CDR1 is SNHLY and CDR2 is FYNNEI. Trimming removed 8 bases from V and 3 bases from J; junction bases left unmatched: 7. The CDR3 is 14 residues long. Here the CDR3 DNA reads TGTGCCAGCGTTTTACAGGGGGCGGACTATGGCTACACCTTC. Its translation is CASVLQGADYGYTF.

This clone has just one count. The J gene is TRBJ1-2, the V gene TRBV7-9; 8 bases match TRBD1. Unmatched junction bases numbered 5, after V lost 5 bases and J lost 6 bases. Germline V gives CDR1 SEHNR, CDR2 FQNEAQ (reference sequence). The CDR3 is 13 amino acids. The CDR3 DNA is TGTGCCAGCAGCGGCGGACAGGGCCATGGCTACACCTTC. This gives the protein CASSGGQGHGYTF.

Written as DNA, the CDR3 is TGTGCCACCAGCAGAGATTGGGGACAGGGGGCCGGTGGCTACACCTTC. It codes for CATSRDWGQGAGGYTF. The chain uses TRBV15 and TRBJ1-2; 12 bases map to TRBD1. Germline CDR1 and CDR2: LNHNV and YYDKDF (reference sequence). This CDR3 comprises 16 residues. V lost 0 bases and J lost 7; bases outside the gene matches: 6.

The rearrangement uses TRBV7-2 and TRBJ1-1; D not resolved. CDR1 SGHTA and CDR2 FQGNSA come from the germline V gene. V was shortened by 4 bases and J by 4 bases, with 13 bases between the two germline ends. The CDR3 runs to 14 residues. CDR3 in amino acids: CASSSQRGGTEAFF. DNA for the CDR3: TGTGCCAGCAGCTCCCAACGTGGAGGCACTGAAGCTTTCTTT.

CDR3 bases: TGTGCTAGTGGTTTGGCCCTAGACAGGAACACTGAAGCTTTCTTT. Residues: CASGLALDRNTEAFF. This chain uses TRBV12-5 with TRBJ1-1, with D perhaps matching TRBD1 (5 bases). The CDR3 loop spans 15 amino acids. The germline V gene encodes CDR1 LGHNT and CDR2 FRNRAP. Trimming took 1 base from V and 1 from J, leaving 10 bases between them.